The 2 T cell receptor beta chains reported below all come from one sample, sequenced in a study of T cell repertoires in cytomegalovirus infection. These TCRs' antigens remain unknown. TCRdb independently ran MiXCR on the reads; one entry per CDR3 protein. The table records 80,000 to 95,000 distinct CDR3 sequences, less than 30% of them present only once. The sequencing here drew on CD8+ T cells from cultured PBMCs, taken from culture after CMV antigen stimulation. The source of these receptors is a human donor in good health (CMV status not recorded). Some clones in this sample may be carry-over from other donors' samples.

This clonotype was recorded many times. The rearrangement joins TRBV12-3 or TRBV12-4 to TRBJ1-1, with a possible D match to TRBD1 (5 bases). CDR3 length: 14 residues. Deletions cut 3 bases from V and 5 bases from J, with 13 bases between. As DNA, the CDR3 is TGTGCCAGCAGTTTTACAAGGGGAGGAACTGAAGCTTTCTTT. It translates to CASSFTRGGTEAFF.

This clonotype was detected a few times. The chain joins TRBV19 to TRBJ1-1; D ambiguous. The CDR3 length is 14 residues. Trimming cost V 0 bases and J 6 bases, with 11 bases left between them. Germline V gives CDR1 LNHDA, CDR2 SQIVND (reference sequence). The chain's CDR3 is CASSIDGSGAEAFF. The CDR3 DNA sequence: TGTGCCAGTAGTATAGACGGGTCCGGGGCTGAAGCTTTCTTT.